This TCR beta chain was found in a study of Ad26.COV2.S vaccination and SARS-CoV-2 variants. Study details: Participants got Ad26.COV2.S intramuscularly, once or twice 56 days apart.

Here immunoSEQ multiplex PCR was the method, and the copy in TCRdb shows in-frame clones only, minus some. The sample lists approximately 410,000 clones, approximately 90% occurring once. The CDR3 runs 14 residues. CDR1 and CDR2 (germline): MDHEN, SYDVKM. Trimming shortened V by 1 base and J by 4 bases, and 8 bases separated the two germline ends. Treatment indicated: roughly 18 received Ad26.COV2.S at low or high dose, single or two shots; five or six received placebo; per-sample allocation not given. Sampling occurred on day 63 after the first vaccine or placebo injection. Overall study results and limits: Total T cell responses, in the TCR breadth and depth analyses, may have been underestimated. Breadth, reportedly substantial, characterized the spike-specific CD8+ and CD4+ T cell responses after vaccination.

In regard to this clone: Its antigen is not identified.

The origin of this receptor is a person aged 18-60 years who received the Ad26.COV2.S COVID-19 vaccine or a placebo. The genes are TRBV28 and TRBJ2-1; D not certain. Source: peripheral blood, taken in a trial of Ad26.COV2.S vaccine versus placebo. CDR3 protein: CASSLFSEYNEQFF. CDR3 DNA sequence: TGTGCCAGCAGTTTATTCTCCGAATACAATGAGCAGTTCTTC.